This T cell receptor (beta chain) was profiled in a study of cytomegalovirus exposure and HLA in healthy donors. Primers: 60 Vbeta forward and 13 Jbeta reverse. Method: immunoSEQ multiplex PCR; TCRdb's copy keeps in-frame clones and lacks some. Of approximately 130,000 clones in the sample, 55% to 75% were seen once. This clone showed up just once. Its cognate antigen is unknown. General observations from the study: Some TCR beta chains (164 of them) were listed as cytomegalovirus-associated. In a later analysis, at a false discovery rate of 0.05, over 15,000 TCR beta sequences matched HLA alleles.

V shed 2 bases and J shed 9 bases, with 17 bases lying between them. Germline assignment: CDR1 SGHTA and CDR2 FQGNSA. The CDR3 is 15 residues long. The rearrangement uses TRBV7-2 and TRBJ2-1, with a tentative D call TRBD1 (5 bases). This TCR came from a man aged 45 to 65 in good health and CMV-seropositive. Sample: PBMCs. The CDR3 bases are TGTGCCAGCAGCTTAATTGGAGCAGGGAAAGTTGAGCAGTTCTTC. The encoded protein is CASSLIGAGKVEQFF.